Below, one T cell receptor beta chain is given with its context. Its antigen is not known. CDR3 size: 13 residues. With 8 bases removed from V and 2 bases from J, the gap between germline ends came to 13 bases. Germline CDR1 LNHNV, CDR2 YYDKDF (reference sequence). Treatment here: roughly nine-day PBMC culture with coronavirus spike peptide pools or control peptides (ViraFEST assay). Samples of CD4+ T cells were obtained from the unexposed donor before the COVID-19 pandemic (2011-2018). The Oncomine TCR Beta short-read assay sequenced DNA from cultured CD4+ T cells. Scientists extracted genomic DNA from CD4+ T cells grown in culture. TCRdb processed the PCR reads anew with MiXCR; each CDR3 protein has one entry. The data contain 9,500 or so distinct CDR3 sequences, around 30% of them singletons. This sample is drawn from a study of vaccination and CD4 T cells after COVID-19. As for the study in general: Across the group, participants received two doses of either BNT162b2 or mRNA-1273 vaccine.

Whole-study results and caveats: Relatively few convalescent patients were studied, without early post-infection timepoints.

V gene TRBV15 combines with J gene TRBJ2-7, with a possible D match to TRBD2 (5 bases). Specimen: CD4+ T cells from blood, cultured in vitro. The receptor's source is a human donor in good health. The CDR3 sequence is CATRTVTTYEQYF. The DNA of the CDR3 is TGTGCCACCCGGACTGTTACAACCTACGAGCAGTACTTC. The whole variable domain, remainder taken from reference TRBV15 and TRBJ2-7, is DAMVIQNPRYQVTQFGKPVTLSCSQTLNHNVMYWYQQKSSQAPKLLFHYYDKDFNNEADTPDNFQSRRPNTSFCFLDIRSPGLGDTAMYLCATRTVTTYEQYFGPGTRLTVT.